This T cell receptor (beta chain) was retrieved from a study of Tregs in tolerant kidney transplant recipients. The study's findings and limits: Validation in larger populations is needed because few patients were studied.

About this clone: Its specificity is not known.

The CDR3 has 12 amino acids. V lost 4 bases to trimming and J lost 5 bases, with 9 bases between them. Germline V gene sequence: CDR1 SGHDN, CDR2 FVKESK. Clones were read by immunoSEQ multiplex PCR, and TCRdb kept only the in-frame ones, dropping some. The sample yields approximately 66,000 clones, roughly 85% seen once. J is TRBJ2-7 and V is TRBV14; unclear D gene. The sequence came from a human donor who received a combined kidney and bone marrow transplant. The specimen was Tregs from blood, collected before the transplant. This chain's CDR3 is CASSLIADEQYF. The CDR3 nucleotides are TGTGCCAGCAGCCTCATCGCGGACGAGCAGTACTTC.